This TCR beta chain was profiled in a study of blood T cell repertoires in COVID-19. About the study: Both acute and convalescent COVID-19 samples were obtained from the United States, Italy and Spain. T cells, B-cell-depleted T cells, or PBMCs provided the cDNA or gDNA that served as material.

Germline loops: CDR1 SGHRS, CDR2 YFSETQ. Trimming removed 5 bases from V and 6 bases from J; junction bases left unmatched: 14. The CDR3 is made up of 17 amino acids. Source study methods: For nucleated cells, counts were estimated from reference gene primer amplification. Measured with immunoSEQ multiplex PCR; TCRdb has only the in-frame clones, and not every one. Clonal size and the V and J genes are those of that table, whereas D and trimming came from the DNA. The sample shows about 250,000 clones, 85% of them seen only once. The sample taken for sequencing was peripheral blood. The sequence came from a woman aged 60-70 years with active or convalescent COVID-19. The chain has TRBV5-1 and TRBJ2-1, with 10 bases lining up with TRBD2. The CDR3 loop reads CASRGTPGTSDGNEQFF. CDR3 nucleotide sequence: TGCGCCAGCAGGGGTACCCCCGGGACTAGCGATGGCAATGAGCAGTTCTTC. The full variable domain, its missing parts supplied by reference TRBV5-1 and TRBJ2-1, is KAGVTQTPRYLIKTRGQQVTLSCSPISGHRSVSWYQQTPGQGLQFLFEYFSETQRNKGNFPGRFSGRQFSNSRSEMNVSTLELGDSALYLCASRGTPGTSDGNEQFFGPGTRLTVL.